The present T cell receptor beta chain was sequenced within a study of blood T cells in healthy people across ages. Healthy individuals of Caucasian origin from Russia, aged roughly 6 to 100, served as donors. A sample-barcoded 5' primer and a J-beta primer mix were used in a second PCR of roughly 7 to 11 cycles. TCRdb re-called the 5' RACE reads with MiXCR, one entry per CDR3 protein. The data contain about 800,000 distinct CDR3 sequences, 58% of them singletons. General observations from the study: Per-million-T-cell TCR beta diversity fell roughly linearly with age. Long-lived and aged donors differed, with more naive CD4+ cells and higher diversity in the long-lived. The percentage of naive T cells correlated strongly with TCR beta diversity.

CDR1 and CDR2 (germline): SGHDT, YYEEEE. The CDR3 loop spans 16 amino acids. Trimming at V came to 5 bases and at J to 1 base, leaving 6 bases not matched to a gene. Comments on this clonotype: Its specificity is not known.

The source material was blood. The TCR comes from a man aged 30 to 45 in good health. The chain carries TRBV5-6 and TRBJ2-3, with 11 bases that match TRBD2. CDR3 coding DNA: TGTGCCAGCAGTTCGGGACTAGCGGTCCGCACAGATACGCAGTATTTT. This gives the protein CASSSGLAVRTDTQYF.